This T cell receptor (beta chain) was identified during a study of cytomegalovirus exposure and HLA in healthy donors. Points from the study as a whole: Beyond CMV serostatus, there was no information to go on about immune exposure. The study found most TCR sequences rare, yet found some public TCRs in many donors. Sequencing had likely introduced a cluster of highly shared sequence variants as an artifact. In a later analysis, at a false discovery rate of 0.05, 15,000 to 20,000 TCR beta sequences matched HLA alleles.

Worth noting for this clone: The antigen is not known.

The ends lost 3 bases at V and 2 bases at J; junction bases unmatched: 6. CDR1 SGDLS and CDR2 YYNGEE come from the germline V gene. The length of the CDR3 is 16 residues. It was with 60 Vbeta and 13 Jbeta primers that the PCR ran. Only in-frame clones appear in the TCRdb table, and some are missing; sequencing was by immunoSEQ multiplex PCR. The data contain fewer than 200,000 clones, 75% to 80% of them singletons. The receptor's source is a man aged 40-50 years in good health and CMV-seropositive. The gene calls are TRBV9 and TRBJ2-3, with 10 positions matching TRBD2. Sequenced input: PBMCs. The CDR3 DNA sequence: TGTGCCAGCAGCGCCGTTAGCGGGAGGACCACAGATACGCAGTATTTT. Translated: CASSAVSGRTTDTQYF.